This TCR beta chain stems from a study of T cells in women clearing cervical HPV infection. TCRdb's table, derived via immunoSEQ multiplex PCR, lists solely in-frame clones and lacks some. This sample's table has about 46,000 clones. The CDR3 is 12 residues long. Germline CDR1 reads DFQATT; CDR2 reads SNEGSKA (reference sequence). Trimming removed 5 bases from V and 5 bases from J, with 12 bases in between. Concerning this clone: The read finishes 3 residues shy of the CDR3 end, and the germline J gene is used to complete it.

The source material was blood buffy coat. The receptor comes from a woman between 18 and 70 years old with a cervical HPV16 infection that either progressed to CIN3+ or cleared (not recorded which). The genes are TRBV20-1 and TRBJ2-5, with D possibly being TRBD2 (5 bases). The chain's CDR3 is CSAPRAGETQYF. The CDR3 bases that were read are TGCAGTGCTCCGCGGGCAGGCGAGACC.